This T cell receptor (beta chain) was captured by sequencing in a study of blood T cells in healthy people across ages. The authors ran a second PCR of about 7 to 12 cycles using a sample-barcoded 5' primer and a J-beta primer mix. In TCRdb, the 5' RACE reads were re-called with MiXCR into one record per CDR3 protein. The data contain some 640,000 distinct CDR3 sequences, over 45% of them singletons. The table lists this clonotype with a few counts. CDR1 and CDR2 (germline): KGHDR, SFDVKD. Between the trimmed V and J ends, which lost 1 base and 8 bases, there was a span of 14 bases. The CDR3 is 15 residues long.

This chain uses TRBV24-1 with TRBJ2-1, with a possible D match to TRBD2 (5 bases). The sequence was obtained from a woman aged 60-70 years in good health. Sequenced: blood. CDR3 in amino acids: CATSDLGLGGDEQFF. CDR3 nucleotides: TGTGCCACCAGTGATTTAGGACTTGGAGGCGATGAGCAGTTCTTC.